The 15 T cell receptor beta chains listed next were all sequenced from one sample in a study of regulatory T cells in long-lasting Graves disease. Construction of TCR beta libraries relied on iRepertoire HTBI primers and on Arm-PCR targeting CDR3 regions. One entry per CDR3 protein results from TCRdb running MiXCR on the multiplex PCR reads. Of 530,000 or so distinct CDR3 sequences in the sample, about 16% were seen once. This sample's time point: newly diagnosed GD, antithyroid drugs for less than 3 months. PBMC RNA served as the TCR library source. This same sample was also part of a study on T cells in Graves' hyperthyroidism and ophthalmopathy.

The sequencing here drew on peripheral blood mononuclear cells (PBMCs), taken at new diagnosis, from a patient treated with antithyroid drugs. These TCRs come from a man aged 18 to 29 with Graves disease.

V and J are TRBV29-1 and TRBJ1-2; the D gene is possibly TRBD1 (6 bases). V gave up 5 bases and J gave up 3 bases, with 13 bases separating them. Germline loops: CDR1 SQVTM, CDR2 ANQGSEA. The length of the CDR3 is 13 residues. The chain's CDR3 is CSVTKGVDYGYTF. The CDR3 region has the DNA TGCAGCGTTACTAAGGGGGTGGACTATGGCTACACCTTC.

This clonotype has at least ten counts. The chain couples TRBV6-5 to TRBJ2-7; 12 positions match TRBD1. CDR1 is MNHEY and CDR2 is SVGAGI in the germline V gene. CDR3 length: 16 residues. After removal of 4 bases from V and 6 bases from J, the junction contained 10 bases not matched to a gene. In DNA, the CDR3 is TGTGCCAGCAGTTTTAACCCGGGACAGGGGGCGCCCGAGCAGTACTTC. Translating gives CASSFNPGQGAPEQYF.

This clonotype was observed at least ten times. V usage is TRBV2 and J usage is TRBJ2-1, with unresolved D. The CDR3 is 13 residues long. Germline CDR1 and CDR2: SNHLY and FYNNEI. Deletions cut 4 bases from V and 14 bases from J, with 18 bases between. The CDR3 nucleotides are TGTGCCAGCAGTGTCCTAGAAGGGCAGGCCGAGTTCTTC. Its translation: CASSVLEGQAEFF.

This chain joins TRBV27 and TRBJ1-5, with a tentative D call TRBD1 (6 bases). V lost 6 bases to trimming and J lost 6 bases, with 15 bases between them. The CDR3 is 14 amino acids. The germline gives CDR1 MNHEY, CDR2 SMNVEV (reference sequence). CDR3 sequence (DNA): TGTGCCAGCAGCCCTGGGGGGGCGGCTCAGCCCCAGCATTTT. Translated, it gives CASSPGGAAQPQHF.

A word on this clonotype: With a much larger clone just one base away, this may be a read error. The chain couples TRBV7-9 to TRBJ2-2; 11 positions agree with TRBD2. The CDR3 runs to 13 residues. The germline gives CDR1 SEHNR, CDR2 FQNEAQ (reference sequence). V dropped 8 bases and J dropped 8; count of bases not matched to a gene: 4. The CDR3 region has the DNA TGTGCCAGCCGCCGACTAGCGGGAGGGGAGCTGTTTTTT. Translated: CASRRLAGGELFF. Complete variable domain (other parts from reference TRBV7-9 and TRBJ2-2): DTGVSQNPRHKITKRGQNVTFRCDPISEHNRLYWYRQTLGQGPEFLTYFQNEAQLEKSRLLSDRFSAERPKGSFSTLEIQRTEQGDSAMYLCASRRLAGGELFFGEGSRLTVL.

The table lists this clonotype with many counts. The CDR3 DNA reads as TGTGCCAGCAGTTGGGGGGACCACACTGAAGCTTTCTTT. Amino acid sequence: CASSWGDHTEAFF. The chain combines TRBV7-8 with TRBJ1-1, with D perhaps matching TRBD1 (5 bases). V shed 6 bases and J shed 3 bases, with 11 bases lying between them. Germline V gene data show CDR1 as SGHVS and CDR2 as FQNEAQ. The CDR3 consists of 13 residues.

This clonotype was picked up a small number of times. V and J are TRBV19 and TRBJ2-7; the D gene is possibly TRBD2 (6 bases). The V end lost 1 base, the J end lost 3 bases, and 13 bases lay between the germline ends. Per the germline V gene, CDR1 is LNHDA and CDR2 is SQIVND (reference sequence). The CDR3 sequence is 15 residues long. As DNA, the CDR3 is TGTGCCAGTAGTATAGTCACGGGAGATATCTACGAGCAGTACTTC. Its translation: CASSIVTGDIYEQYF.

V gene TRBV11-1 combines with J gene TRBJ1-2; possible D gene TRBD1, 6 bases. Germline V gene sequence: CDR1 SGHAT, CDR2 FQDESV (reference sequence). CDR3 size: 13 residues. Between the trimmed V and J ends, which lost 4 bases and 4 bases, there was a span of 10 bases. CDR3 bases: TGTGCCAGCAGCTCGGACAGCCCCTATGGCTACACCTTC. Translation: CASSSDSPYGYTF. Full variable domain (missing parts from reference TRBV11-1 and TRBJ1-2): EAEVAQSPRYKITEKSQAVAFWCDPISGHATLYWYRQILGQGPELLVQFQDESVVDDSQLPKDRFSAERLKGVDSTLKIQPAELGDSAMYLCASSSDSPYGYTFGSGTRLTVV.

The table lists this clonotype with a few counts. This chain connects TRBV7-2 to TRBJ1-2, with a weak D call TRBD1 (5 bases). CDR3 size: 15 residues. V lost 4 bases to trimming and J lost 7 bases, with 19 bases between them. Looked up from germline, CDR1 is SGHTA and CDR2 is FQGNSA. In DNA form, the CDR3 reads TGTGCCAGCAGCTCACCCGGCCAGGGTCCTAGTGGCTACACCTTC. Its translation is CASSSPGQGPSGYTF.

CDR3 sequence (DNA): TGTGCCAGTAGCACCGGGTTCGGGGGCCTGGACAATGAGCAGTTCTTC. It codes for CASSTGFGGLDNEQFF. The J gene is TRBJ2-1, the V gene TRBV19, with D perhaps matching TRBD1 or TRBD2 (6 bases each). With 6 bases removed from V and 5 bases from J, the gap between germline ends came to 20 bases. The CDR3 extends over 16 amino acids. The V gene's germline CDR1 is LNHDA and CDR2 SQIVND (reference sequence).

Many counts were recorded for this clonotype. V and J are TRBV12-5 and TRBJ2-1; perhaps TRBD2 as D (7 bases). The germline V and J ends were trimmed by 4 bases and 6 bases, with 16 bases remaining between them. The CDR3 consists of 15 residues. CDR1 LGHNT and CDR2 FRNRAP come from the germline V gene. The CDR3 nucleotides are TGTGCTAGTGGTTACGGCGCGGGGGCCGGCAATGAGCAGTTCTTC. Protein: CASGYGAGAGNEQFF.

This clonotype has just a few counts. The V call is TRBV9, the J call TRBJ2-5; tentatively, D is TRBD1 (5 bases). Trimming left V 0 bases short and J 2 bases short, with 17 bases between. The CDR3 sequence is 17 residues long. Germline V gene data show CDR1 as SGDLS and CDR2 as YYNGEE. CDR3 protein: CASSVGAAQGVQETQYF. As DNA, the CDR3 is TGTGCCAGCAGCGTAGGGGCGGCTCAGGGTGTTCAAGAGACCCAGTACTTC.

This clonotype was counted ten times or more. V is TRBV13 and J is TRBJ2-3, with 9 bases that match TRBD2. The ends lost 5 bases at V and 0 bases at J; junction bases unmatched: 6. The CDR3 spans 16 residues. Germline CDR1 is PRHDT and CDR2 is FYEKMQ (reference sequence). The CDR3 DNA sequence: TGTGCCAGCAGCGCCCGGACTAGCGTTAGCACAGATACGCAGTATTTT. The encoded protein is CASSARTSVSTDTQYF.

This clonotype was detected ten times or more. The rearrangement links TRBV29-1 to TRBJ2-1; the D is unclear. The germline V and J ends were trimmed by 5 bases and 5 bases, with 13 bases remaining between them. The CDR3 is 13 amino acids. From germline, CDR1 is SQVTM and CDR2 ANQGSEA. The CDR3 is CSVTVWGNNEQFF. CDR3 DNA: TGCAGCGTTACAGTTTGGGGAAACAATGAGCAGTTCTTC.

This clonotype was detected ten times or more. The chain links TRBV3-1 to TRBJ1-1; D is uncertain. The germline gives CDR1 LGHDT, CDR2 YNNKEL (reference sequence). V lost 3 bases and J lost 0, with 8 bases in between. CDR3 length: 14 residues. The CDR3 DNA reads TGTGCCAGCAGCCAGGACGGCCTGAACACTGAAGCTTTCTTT. This encodes CASSQDGLNTEAFF.